This TCR beta chain emerged from a study of T cells in narcolepsy. As for the study in general: Healthy controls were enrolled alongside patients with narcolepsy type 1 or type 2. Study-level findings and limits: Healthy controls reportedly lacked the autoreactive clonotypes serially found in patients' blood. In some patient and control memory CD4+ samples, autoreactive clones were absent.

The table came from immunoSEQ multiplex PCR; TCRdb's copy has only in-frame clones and leaves some out. The table lists just under 30,000 clones, around 87% of them singletons. In the case of this clone: Its antigen is not identified.

The source of this sequence is a human donor in good health. Sequencing was done on a sample of memory (CD45RA-) CD4+ T cells from blood.

CDR3 bases: TGTGCCAGCAGCCATGAAGGGGACCCGCGCTACGAGCAGTACTTC. Protein sequence: CASSHEGDPRYEQYF. The chain recombines TRBV5-5 with TRBJ2-7; D assignment may be TRBD1 or TRBD2 (5 bases each). The CDR3 consists of 15 residues. V lost 4 bases and J lost 3, with 17 bases in between. In germline, CDR1 is SGHKS, CDR2 YYEKEE (reference sequence).